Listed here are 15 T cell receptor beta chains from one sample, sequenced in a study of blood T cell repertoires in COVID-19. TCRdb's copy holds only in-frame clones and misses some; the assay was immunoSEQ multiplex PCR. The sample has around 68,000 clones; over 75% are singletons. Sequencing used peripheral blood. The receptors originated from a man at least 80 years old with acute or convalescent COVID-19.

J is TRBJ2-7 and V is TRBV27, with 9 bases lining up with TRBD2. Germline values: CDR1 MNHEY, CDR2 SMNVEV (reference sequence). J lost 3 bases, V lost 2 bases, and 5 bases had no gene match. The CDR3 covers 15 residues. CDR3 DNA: TGTGCCAGCAGTTTAGTTGGTAGCGGGAGCTACGAGCAGTACTTC. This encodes CASSLVGSGSYEQYF.

CDR3 nucleotides: TGTGCCAGCCGCGGAGGTGGACCCTCGAACACCGGGGAGCTGTTTTTT. This sequence encodes CASRGGGPSNTGELFF. The chain joins TRBV2 to TRBJ2-2, with a weak D call TRBD2 (5 bases). V was pared by 8 bases and J by 0 bases, with 16 bases between. The CDR3 consists of 16 residues. The germline V gene encodes CDR1 SNHLY and CDR2 FYNNEI. Complete variable domain (other parts from reference TRBV2 and TRBJ2-2): EPEVTQTPSHQVTQMGQEVILRCVPISNHLYFYWYRQILGQKVEFLVSFYNNEISEKSEIFDDQFSVERPDGSNFTLKIRSTKLEDSAMYFCASRGGGPSNTGELFFGEGSRLTVL.

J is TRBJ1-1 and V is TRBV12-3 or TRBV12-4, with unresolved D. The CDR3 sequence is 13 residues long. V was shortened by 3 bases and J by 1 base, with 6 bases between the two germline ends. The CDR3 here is CASSFSGNTEAFF. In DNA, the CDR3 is TGTGCCAGCAGTTTCTCAGGGAACACTGAAGCTTTCTTT.

The DNA of the CDR3 is TGTGCCAGCAGCTCTCCTCTGGGGACAGGGGTTAGTGATGAGCAGTTCTTC. Its protein product is CASSSPLGTGVSDEQFF. The gene calls are TRBV7-9 and TRBJ2-1; 10 bases agree with TRBD1. Germline lookup yields CDR1 SEHNR and CDR2 FQNEAQ (reference sequence). This CDR3 contains 17 residues. V was clipped by 4 bases and J by 8 bases; unmatched bases: 14.

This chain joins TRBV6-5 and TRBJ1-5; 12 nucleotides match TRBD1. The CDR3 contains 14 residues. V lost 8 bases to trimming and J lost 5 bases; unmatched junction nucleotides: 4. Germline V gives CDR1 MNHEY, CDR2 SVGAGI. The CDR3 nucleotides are TGTGCCAGCGGCCGGGACAGGGGGCATCAGCCCCAGCATTTT. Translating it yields CASGRDRGHQPQHF.

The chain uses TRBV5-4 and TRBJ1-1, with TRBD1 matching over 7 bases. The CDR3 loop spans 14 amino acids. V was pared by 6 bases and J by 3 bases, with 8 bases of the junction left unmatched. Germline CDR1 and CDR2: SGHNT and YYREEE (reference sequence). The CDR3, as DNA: TGTGCCAGCACCTCACAGGGGATGGACACTGAAGCTTTCTTT. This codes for CASTSQGMDTEAFF.

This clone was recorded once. The CDR3 spells CATSPRGRRETQYF. The DNA of the CDR3 is TGTGCCACCAGCCCCAGGGGGCGCAGGGAGACCCAGTACTTC. The V call is TRBV24-1, the J call TRBJ2-5; 8 positions agree with TRBD1. With 7 bases clipped from V and 5 bases from J, the junction kept 8 bases outside the gene matches. Germline V gene sequence: CDR1 KGHDR, CDR2 SFDVKD. This CDR3 region has 14 residues.

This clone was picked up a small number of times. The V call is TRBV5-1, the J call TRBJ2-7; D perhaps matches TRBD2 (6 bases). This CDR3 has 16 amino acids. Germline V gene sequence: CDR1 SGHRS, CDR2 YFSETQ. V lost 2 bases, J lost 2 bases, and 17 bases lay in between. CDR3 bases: TGCGCCAGCAGCTTTTCTCCTTCTAGCGCGACCTACGAGCAGTACTTC. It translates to CASSFSPSSATYEQYF.

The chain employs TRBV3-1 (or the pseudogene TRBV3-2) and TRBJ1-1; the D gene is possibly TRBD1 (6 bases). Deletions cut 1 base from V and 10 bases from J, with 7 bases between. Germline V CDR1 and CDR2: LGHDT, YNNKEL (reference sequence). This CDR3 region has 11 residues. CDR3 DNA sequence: TGTGCCAGCAGCCAAGGAGGGGGAGCTTTCTTT. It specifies CASSQGGGAFF.

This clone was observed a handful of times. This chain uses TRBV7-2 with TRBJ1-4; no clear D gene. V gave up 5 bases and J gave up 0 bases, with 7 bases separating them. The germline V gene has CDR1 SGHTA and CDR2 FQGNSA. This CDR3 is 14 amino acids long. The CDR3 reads CASSISTTNEKLFF. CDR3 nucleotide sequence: TGTGCCAGCAGCATCAGTACAACTAATGAAAAACTGTTTTTT.

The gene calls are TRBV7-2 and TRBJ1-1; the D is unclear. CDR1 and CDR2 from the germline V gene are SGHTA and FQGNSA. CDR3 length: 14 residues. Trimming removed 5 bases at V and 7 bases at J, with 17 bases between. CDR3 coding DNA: TGTGCCAGCAGCCTGCTTGGTGCGGCAGATGAAGCTTTCTTT. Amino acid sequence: CASSLLGAADEAFF.

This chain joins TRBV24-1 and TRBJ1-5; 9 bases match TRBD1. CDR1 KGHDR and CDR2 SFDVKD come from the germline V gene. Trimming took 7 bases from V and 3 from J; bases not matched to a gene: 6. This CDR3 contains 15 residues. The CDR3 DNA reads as TGTGCCACCAGAGCCGGGACAGGGTCCAATCAGCCCCAGCATTTT. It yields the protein CATRAGTGSNQPQHF.

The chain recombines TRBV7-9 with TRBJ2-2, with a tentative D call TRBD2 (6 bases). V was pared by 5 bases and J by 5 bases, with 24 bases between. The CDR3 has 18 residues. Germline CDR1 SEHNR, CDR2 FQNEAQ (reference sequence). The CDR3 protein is CASSLRRGRHERTGELFF. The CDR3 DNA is TGTGCCAGCAGCCTAAGGAGGGGAAGACATGAGCGTACCGGGGAGCTGTTTTTT.

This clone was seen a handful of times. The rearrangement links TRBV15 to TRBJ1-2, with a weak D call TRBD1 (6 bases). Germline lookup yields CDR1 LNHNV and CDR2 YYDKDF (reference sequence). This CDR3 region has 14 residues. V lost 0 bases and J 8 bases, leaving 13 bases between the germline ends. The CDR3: CATSRDNNRAGYTF. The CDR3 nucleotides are TGTGCCACCAGCAGAGATAATAACAGGGCCGGCTACACCTTC. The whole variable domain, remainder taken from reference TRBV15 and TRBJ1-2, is DAMVIQNPRYQVTQFGKPVTLSCSQTLNHNVMYWYQQKSSQAPKLLFHYYDKDFNNEADTPDNFQSRRPNTSFCFLDIRSPGLGDTAMYLCATSRDNNRAGYTFGSGTRLTVV.

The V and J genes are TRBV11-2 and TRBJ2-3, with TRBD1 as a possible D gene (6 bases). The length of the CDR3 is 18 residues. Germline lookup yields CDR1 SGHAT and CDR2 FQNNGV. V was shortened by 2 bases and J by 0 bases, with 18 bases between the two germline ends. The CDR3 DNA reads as TGTGCCAGCAGCTTACCCCGGGACACCTCGGGGAGCACAGATACGCAGTATTTT. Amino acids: CASSLPRDTSGSTDTQYF.